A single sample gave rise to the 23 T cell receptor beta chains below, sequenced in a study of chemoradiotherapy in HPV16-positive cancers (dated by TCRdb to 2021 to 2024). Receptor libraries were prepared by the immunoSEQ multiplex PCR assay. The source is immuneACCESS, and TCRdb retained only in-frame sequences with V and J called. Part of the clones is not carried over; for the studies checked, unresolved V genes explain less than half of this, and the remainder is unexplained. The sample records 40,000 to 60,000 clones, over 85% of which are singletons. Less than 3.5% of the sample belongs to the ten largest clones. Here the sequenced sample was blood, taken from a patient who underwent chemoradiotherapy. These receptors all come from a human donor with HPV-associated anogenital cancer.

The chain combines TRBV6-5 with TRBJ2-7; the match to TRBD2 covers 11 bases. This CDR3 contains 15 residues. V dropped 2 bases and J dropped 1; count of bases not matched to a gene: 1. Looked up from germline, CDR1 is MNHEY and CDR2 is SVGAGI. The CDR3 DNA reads TGTGCCAGCAGTTACCTAGCGGGGGGTTCCTACGAGCAGTACTTC. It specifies CASSYLAGGSYEQYF.

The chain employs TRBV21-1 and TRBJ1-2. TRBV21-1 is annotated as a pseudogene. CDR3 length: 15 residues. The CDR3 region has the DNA TGTGCCAGCAGCATTCCAAGGCCGGGCCCCTATGGCTACACCTTC. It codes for CASSIPRPGPYGYTF.

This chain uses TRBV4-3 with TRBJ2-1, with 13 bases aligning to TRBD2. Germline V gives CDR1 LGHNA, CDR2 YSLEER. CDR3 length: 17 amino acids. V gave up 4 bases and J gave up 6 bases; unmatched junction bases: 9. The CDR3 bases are TGCGCCAGCAGCCTCACGACTAGCGGGGGGCCTTTCAATGAGCAGTTCTTC. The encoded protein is CASSLTTSGGPFNEQFF.

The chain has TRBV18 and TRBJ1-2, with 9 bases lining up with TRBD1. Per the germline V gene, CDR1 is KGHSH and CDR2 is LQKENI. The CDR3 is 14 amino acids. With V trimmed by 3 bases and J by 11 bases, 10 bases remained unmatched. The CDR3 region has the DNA TGTGCCAGCTCACCTCCGGGACAGGGCGGGTTATACACCTTC. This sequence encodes CASSPPGQGGLYTF. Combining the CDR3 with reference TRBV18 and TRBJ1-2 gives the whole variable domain NAGVMQNPRHLVRRRGQEARLRCSPMKGHSHVYWYRQLPEEGLKFMVYLQKENIIDESGMPKERFSAEFPKEGPSILRIQQVVRGDSAAYFCASSPPGQGGLYTFGSGTRLTVV.

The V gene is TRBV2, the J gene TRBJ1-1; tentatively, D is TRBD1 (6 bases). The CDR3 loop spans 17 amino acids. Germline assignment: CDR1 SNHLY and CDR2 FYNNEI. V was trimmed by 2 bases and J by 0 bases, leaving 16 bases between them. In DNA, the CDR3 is TGTGCCAGCAGTGAACAAAGGATAGGACAGATGAACACTGAAGCTTTCTTT. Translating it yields CASSEQRIGQMNTEAFF.

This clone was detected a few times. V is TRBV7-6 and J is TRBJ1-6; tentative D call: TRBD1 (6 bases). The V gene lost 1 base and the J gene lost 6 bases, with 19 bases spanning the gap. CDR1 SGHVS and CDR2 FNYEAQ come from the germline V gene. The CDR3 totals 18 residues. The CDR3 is CASSLGPLRQGRNSPLHF. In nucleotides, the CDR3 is TGTGCCAGCAGCTTAGGGCCTCTAAGGCAGGGGCGTAATTCACCCCTCCACTTT.

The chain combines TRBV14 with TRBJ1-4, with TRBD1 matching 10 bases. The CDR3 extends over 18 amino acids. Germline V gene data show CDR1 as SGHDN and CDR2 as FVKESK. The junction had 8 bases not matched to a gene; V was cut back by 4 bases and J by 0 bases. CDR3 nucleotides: TGTGCCAGCAGCCCACGGGACAGGGGATTTGCAACTAATGAAAAACTGTTTTTT. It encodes CASSPRDRGFATNEKLFF. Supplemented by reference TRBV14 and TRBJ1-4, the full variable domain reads EAGVTQFPSHSVIEKGQTVTLRCDPISGHDNLYWYRRVMGKEIKFLLHFVKESKQDESGMPNNRFLAERTGGTYSTLKVQPAELEDSGVYFCASSPRDRGFATNEKLFFGSGTQLSVL.

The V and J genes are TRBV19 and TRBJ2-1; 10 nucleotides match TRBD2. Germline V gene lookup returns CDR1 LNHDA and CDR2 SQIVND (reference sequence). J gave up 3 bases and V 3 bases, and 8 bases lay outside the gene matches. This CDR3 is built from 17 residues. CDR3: CASSISASGGLYNEQFF. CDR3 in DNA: TGTGCCAGTAGTATTAGCGCTAGCGGGGGCCTCTACAATGAGCAGTTCTTC.

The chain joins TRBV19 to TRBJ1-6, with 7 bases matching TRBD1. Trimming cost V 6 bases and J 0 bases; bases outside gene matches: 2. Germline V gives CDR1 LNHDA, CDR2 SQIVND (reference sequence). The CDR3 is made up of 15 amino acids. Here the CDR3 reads CASSRGSSYNSPLHF. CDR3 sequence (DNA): TGTGCCAGTAGCAGGGGGAGCTCCTATAATTCACCCCTCCACTTT.

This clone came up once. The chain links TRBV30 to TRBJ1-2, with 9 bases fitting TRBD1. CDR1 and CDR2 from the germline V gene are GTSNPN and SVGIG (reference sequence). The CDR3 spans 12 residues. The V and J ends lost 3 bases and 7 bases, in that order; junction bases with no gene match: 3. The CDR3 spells CAWSPDRGGYTF. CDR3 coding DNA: TGTGCCTGGAGCCCGGACAGGGGTGGCTACACCTTC.

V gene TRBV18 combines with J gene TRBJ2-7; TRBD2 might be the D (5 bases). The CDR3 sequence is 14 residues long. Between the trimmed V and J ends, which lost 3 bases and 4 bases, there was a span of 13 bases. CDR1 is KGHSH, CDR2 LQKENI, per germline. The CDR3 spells CASSPTMGAYEQYF. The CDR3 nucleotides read TGTGCCAGCTCACCCACTATGGGAGCGTACGAGCAGTACTTC.

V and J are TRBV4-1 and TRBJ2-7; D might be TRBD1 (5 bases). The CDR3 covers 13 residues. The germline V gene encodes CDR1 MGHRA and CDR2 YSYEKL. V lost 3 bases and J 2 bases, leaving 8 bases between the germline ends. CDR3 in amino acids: CASSQDMTYEQYF. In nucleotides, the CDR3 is TGCGCCAGCAGCCAGGACATGACCTACGAGCAGTACTTC.

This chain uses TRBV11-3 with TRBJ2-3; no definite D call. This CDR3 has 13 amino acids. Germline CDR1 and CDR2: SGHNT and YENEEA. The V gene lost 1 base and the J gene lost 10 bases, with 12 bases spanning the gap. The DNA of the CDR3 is TGTGCCAGCAGCTTAGCCCCCTCCAAGCCGCAGTATTTT. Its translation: CASSLAPSKPQYF.

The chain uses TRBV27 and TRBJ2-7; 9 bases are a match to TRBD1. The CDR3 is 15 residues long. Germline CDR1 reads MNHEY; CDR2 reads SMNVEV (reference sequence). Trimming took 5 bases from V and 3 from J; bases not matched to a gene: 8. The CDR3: CASSPGTGRSYEQYF. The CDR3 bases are TGTGCCAGCAGTCCTGGGACAGGGAGAAGCTACGAGCAGTACTTC.

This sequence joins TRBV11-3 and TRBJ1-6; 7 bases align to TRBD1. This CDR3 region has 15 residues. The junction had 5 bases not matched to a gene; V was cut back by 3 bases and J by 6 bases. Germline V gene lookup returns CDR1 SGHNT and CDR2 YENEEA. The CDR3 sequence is CASSFAGTANSPLHF. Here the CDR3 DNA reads TGTGCCAGCAGCTTCGCTGGGACAGCTAATTCACCCCTCCACTTT.

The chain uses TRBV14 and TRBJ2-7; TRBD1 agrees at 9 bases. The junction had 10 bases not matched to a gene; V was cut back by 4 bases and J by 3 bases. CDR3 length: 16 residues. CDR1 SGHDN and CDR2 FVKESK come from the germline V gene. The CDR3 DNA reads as TGTGCCAGCAGCCTATGGACAGGGGATCCCATCTACGAGCAGTACTTC. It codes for CASSLWTGDPIYEQYF.

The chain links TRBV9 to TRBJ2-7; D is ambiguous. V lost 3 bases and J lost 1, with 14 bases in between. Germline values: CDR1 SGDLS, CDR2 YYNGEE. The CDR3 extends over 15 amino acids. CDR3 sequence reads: CASSEGPRVSYEQYF. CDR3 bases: TGTGCCAGCAGCGAGGGCCCACGGGTTTCCTACGAGCAGTACTTC. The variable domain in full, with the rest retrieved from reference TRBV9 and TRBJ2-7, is DSGVTQTPKHLITATGQRVTLRCSPRSGDLSVYWYQQSLDQGLQFLIQYYNGEERAKGNILERFSAQQFPDLHSELNLSSLELGDSALYFCASSEGPRVSYEQYFGPGTRLTVT.

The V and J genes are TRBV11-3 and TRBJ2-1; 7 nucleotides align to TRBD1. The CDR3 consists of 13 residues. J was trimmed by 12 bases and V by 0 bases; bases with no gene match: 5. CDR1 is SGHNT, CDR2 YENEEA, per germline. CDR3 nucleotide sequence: TGTGCCAGCAGCTTAGATCCGACAGGGAGGCAGTTCTTC. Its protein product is CASSLDPTGRQFF.

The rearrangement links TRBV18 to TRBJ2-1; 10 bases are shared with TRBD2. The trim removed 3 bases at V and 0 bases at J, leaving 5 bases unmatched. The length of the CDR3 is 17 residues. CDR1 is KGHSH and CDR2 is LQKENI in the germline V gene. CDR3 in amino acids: CASSPLAGASSYNEQFF. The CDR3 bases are TGTGCCAGCTCACCCCTAGCGGGAGCGTCCTCCTACAATGAGCAGTTCTTC.

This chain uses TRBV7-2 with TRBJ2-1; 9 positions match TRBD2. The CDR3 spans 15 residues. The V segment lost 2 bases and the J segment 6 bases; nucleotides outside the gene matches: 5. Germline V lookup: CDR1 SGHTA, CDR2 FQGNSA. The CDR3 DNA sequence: TGTGCCAGCAGCTTAACCACTAGCGGGTTCAATGAGCAGTTCTTC. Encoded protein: CASSLTTSGFNEQFF.

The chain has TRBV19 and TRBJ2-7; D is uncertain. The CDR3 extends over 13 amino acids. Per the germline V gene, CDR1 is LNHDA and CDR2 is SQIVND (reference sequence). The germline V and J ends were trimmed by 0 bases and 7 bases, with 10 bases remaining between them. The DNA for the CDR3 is TGTGCCAGTAGTATAGATGGATCCGAGGAGCAGTACTTC. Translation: CASSIDGSEEQYF.

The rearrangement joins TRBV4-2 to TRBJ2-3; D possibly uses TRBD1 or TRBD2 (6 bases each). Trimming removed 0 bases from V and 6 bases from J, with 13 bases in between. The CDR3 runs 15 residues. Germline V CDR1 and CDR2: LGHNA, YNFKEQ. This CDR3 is CASSQEAPGADTQYF. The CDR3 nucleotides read TGTGCCAGCAGCCAAGAGGCGCCGGGGGCGGATACGCAGTATTTT.

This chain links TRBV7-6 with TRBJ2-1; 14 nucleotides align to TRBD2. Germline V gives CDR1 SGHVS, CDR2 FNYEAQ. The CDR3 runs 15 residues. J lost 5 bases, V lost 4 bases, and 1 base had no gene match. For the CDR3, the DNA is TGTGCCAGCAGCTGGACTAGCGGGAGGAACAATGAGCAGTTCTTC. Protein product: CASSWTSGRNNEQFF. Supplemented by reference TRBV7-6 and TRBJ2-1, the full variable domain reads GAGVSQSPRYKVTKRGQDVALRCDPISGHVSLYWYRQALGQGPEFLTYFNYEAQQDKSGLPNDRFSAERPEGSISTLTIQRTEQRDSAMYRCASSWTSGRNNEQFFGPGTRLTVL.